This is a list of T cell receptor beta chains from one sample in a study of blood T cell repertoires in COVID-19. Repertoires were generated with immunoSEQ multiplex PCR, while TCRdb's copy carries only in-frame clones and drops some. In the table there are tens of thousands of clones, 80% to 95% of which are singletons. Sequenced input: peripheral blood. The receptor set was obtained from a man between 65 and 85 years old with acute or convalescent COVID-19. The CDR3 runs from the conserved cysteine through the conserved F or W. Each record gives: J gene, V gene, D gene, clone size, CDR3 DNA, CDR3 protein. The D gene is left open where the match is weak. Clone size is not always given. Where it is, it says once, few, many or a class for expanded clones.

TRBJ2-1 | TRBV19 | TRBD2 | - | TGTGCCAGTACTAAGCGGGAGGGAGTATATGAGCAGTTCTTC | CASTKREGVYEQFF
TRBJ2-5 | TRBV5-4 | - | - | TGTGCCAGCAGTTCGAAAGGCCGGACCCGGGGGGAGACCCAGTACTTC | CASSSKGRTRGETQYF
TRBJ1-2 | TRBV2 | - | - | TGTGCCAGCAAGCAGGATTCAACCTATGGCTACACCTTC | CASKQDSTYGYTF
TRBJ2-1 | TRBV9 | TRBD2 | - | TGTGCCAGCAGCGTAGGCGGGAGGCGGAATGAGCAGTTCTTC | CASSVGGRRNEQFF
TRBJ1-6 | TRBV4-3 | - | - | TGCGCCAGCAGCCAAGATCAGGACAACAATTCACCCCTCCACTTT | CASSQDQDNNSPLHF
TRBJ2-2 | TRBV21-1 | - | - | TGTGCCAGCAGCTCTCAGGCGGGGACCGGGGAGCTGTTTTTT | CASSSQAGTGELFF
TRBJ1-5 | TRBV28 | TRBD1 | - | TGTGCCAGCGCTGGGTGGGACAGGGGGCTTCCCCAACAAAATCAGCCCCAGCATTTT | CASAGWDRGLPQQNQPQHF
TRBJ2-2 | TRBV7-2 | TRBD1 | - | TGTGCCAGCAGCTTAGGGACAGGGGCCGGGGAGCTGTTTTTT | CASSLGTGAGELFF
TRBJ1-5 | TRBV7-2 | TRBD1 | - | TGTGCCACTCAGCTGGACAGGGGCAATCAGCCCCAGCATTTT | CATQLDRGNQPQHF
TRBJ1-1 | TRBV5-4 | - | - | TGTGCCAGCAGCCCCTTTGTCGGAGAGGGCTTGCTCGCTGAAGCTTTCTTT | CASSPFVGEGLLAEAFF
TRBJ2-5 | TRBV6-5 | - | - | TGTGCCAGCAAGCGGGTCCTGGAGACCCAGTACTTC | CASKRVLETQYF
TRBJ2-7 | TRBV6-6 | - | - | TGTGCCAGCAGCCTTCCCTACGAGCAGTACTTC | CASSLPYEQYF
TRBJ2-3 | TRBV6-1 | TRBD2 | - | TGTGCCAGCAGTGAAGCGGGAGGGTTCGGCACAGATACGCAGTATTTT | CASSEAGGFGTDTQYF
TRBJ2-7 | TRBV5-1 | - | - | TGCGCCAGCAGCGCCGGTGGGGCCGCCACCCTTTACGAGCAGTACTTC | CASSAGGAATLYEQYF
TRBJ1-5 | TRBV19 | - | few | TGTGCCAGTAGTATCTCGGGAATTCCCGGCAATCAGCCCCAGCATTTT | CASSISGIPGNQPQHF
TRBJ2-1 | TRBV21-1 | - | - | TGTGCCAGCAGCAAAAGCCCAGGGCTAGCGGGAGGCAATGAGCAGTTCTTC | CASSKSPGLAGGNEQFF
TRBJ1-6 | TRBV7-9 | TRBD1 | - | TGTGCCAGCAGCCCCCTCAGGGGGGATAATTCACCCCTCCACTTT | CASSPLRGDNSPLHF
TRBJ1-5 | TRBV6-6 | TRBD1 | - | TGTGCCAGCAGCCTCGGGACAGCCTTCAATCAGCCCCAGCATTTT | CASSLGTAFNQPQHF
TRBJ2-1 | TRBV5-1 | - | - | TGCGCCAGCAGCCCCCGCCAGGCGGAGGGTGAGCAGTTCTTC | CASSPRQAEGEQFF
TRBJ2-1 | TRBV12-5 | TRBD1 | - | TGTGCTAGTGGCCCCGACAGGGGCAATGAGCAGTTCTTC | CASGPDRGNEQFF
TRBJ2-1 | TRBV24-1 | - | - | TGTGCCACCAGTGACCGAGGGGGTGTAGTCCAGCAGTTCTTC | CATSDRGGVVQQFF
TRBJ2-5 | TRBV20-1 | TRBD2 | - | TGCAGTGCTAGTCCCTCTAGCGGGGGAGAGACCCAGTACTTC | CSASPSSGGETQYF
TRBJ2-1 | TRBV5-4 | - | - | TGTGCCAGCAACCTTGTAGAGCGAACGTCCAATGAGCAGTTCTTC | CASNLVERTSNEQFF
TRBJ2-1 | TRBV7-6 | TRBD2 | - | TGTGCCAGCAGCCCCGTGGCTAGCGGGCCCTTCTCCTACAATGAGCAGTTCTTC | CASSPVASGPFSYNEQFF
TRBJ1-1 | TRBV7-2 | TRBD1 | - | TGTGCCAGCAGCTCGAGACAGGGAAGCACTGAAGCTTTCTTT | CASSSRQGSTEAFF
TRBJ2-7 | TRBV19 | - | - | TGTGCCAGTAGTAACGGTGGGCTTTCCTACGAGCAGTACTTC | CASSNGGLSYEQYF
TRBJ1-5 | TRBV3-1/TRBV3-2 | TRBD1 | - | TGTGCCAGCAGCGCCGGGACAGGGCTCAATCAGCCCCAGCATTTT | CASSAGTGLNQPQHF
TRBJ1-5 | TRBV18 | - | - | TGTGCCAGCTCACTACTCGATAGCAATCAGCCCCAGCATTTT | CASSLLDSNQPQHF
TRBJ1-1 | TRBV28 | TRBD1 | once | TGTGCCAGCAGGGACCCGACAGGGTACATTGGCTTGAACACTGAAGCTTTCTTT | CASRDPTGYIGLNTEAFF
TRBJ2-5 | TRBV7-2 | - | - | TGTGCCAGCAGCGGCGGAGGGGGCGCAGAGACCCAGTACTTC | CASSGGGGAETQYF
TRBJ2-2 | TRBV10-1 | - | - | TGCGCCAGCAGTGAGGCAGGGAACACCGGGGAGCTGTTTTTT | CASSEAGNTGELFF
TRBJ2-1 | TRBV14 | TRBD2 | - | TGTGCCAGCAGCCAAGGGGCCGGGAGGATGTACAATGAGCAGTTCTTC | CASSQGAGRMYNEQFF
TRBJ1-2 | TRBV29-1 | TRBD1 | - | TGCAGCGTGACCACCCTGGGACAGGGGGCTTTCCGCTACACCTTC | CSVTTLGQGAFRYTF
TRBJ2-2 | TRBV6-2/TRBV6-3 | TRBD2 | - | TGTGCCAGCAGCTGGACTAGCGGGGGCCCGAACACCGGGGAGCTGTTTTTT | CASSWTSGGPNTGELFF
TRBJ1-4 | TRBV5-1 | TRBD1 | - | TGCGCCAGCAGCGCGGGAGTGGGACAGGGGGGTGAAAAACTGTTTTTT | CASSAGVGQGGEKLFF
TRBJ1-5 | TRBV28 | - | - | TGTGCCAGCAGTATCCTGACAGGTCGTCAGCCCCAGCATTTT | CASSILTGRQPQHF